Listed here are 27 T cell receptor beta chains from one sample, sequenced in a study of cytomegalovirus exposure and HLA in healthy donors. Primers: 60 Vbeta forward and 13 Jbeta reverse. Measured with immunoSEQ multiplex PCR; TCRdb has only the in-frame clones, and not every one. The sample contains some 100,000 clones, 81% of which appear only once. Material: PBMCs. These TCRs come from a woman in her twenties or thirties in good health and CMV-seronegative.

V and J are TRBV14 and TRBJ2-3; TRBD1 matches 7 bases. V lost 4 bases and J lost 0; bases outside the gene matches: 7. This CDR3 is built from 16 residues. CDR1 SGHDN and CDR2 FVKESK come from the germline V gene. CDR3 region: CASSPWDSSSTDTQYF. The CDR3 DNA reads as TGTGCCAGCAGCCCCTGGGACAGCTCAAGCACAGATACGCAGTATTTT. Variable domain in full (rest from reference TRBV14 and TRBJ2-3): EAGVTQFPSHSVIEKGQTVTLRCDPISGHDNLYWYRRVMGKEIKFLLHFVKESKQDESGMPNNRFLAERTGGTYSTLKVQPAELEDSGVYFCASSPWDSSSTDTQYFGPGTRLTVL.

The genes are TRBV27 and TRBJ2-5; D may be TRBD1 (5 bases). The CDR3 extends over 18 amino acids. Per the germline V gene, CDR1 is MNHEY and CDR2 is SMNVEV (reference sequence). The V gene lost 4 bases and the J gene lost 0 bases, with 21 bases spanning the gap. The CDR3 DNA reads TGTGCCAGCAGTTCCTTTACCCCTCTTACAGGCAACCAAGAGACCCAGTACTTC. Translation gives CASSSFTPLTGNQETQYF.

The chain employs TRBV5-1 and TRBJ2-2; D perhaps matches TRBD2 (7 bases). V shed 4 bases and J shed 4 bases, with 20 bases lying between them. The CDR3 length is 17 residues. Per the germline V gene, CDR1 is SGHRS and CDR2 is YFSETQ. Written as DNA, the CDR3 is TGCGCCAGCAGCCCCGTCGGGGGGCGGGGAGGCACCGGGGAGCTGTTTTTT. It specifies CASSPVGGRGGTGELFF.

This sequence joins TRBV11-2 and TRBJ2-7; TRBD2 aligns across 7 bases. In germline, CDR1 is SGHAT, CDR2 FQNNGV. J was trimmed by 2 bases and V by 5 bases; bases with no gene match: 12. CDR3 length: 16 amino acids. The CDR3 here is CASSEGPGTTAYEQYF. CDR3 DNA sequence: TGTGCCAGCAGCGAGGGGCCCGGGACTACTGCCTACGAGCAGTACTTC.

This clone occurred once. The V and J genes are TRBV7-2 and TRBJ2-3, with 11 bases lining up with TRBD2. The germline V gene has CDR1 SGHTA and CDR2 FQGNSA. This CDR3 has 15 amino acids. J lost 0 bases, V lost 4 bases, and 0 bases had no gene match. As DNA, the CDR3 is TGTGCCAGCAGCTGGACTAGCGGGAGCACAGATACGCAGTATTTT. It yields the protein CASSWTSGSTDTQYF.

This clone was seen just once. The chain recombines TRBV27 with TRBJ2-1; D is uncertain. Trimming stripped 2 bases from V and 5 bases from J, with 7 bases between. Germline assignment: CDR1 MNHEY and CDR2 SMNVEV (reference sequence). The CDR3 is made up of 13 amino acids. The CDR3 sequence: CASSLIINNEQFF. The CDR3 bases are TGTGCCAGCAGTTTAATTATTAACAATGAGCAGTTCTTC.

This clone was recorded only once. The V call is TRBV5-5, the J call TRBJ2-1, with D hard to call. In germline, CDR1 is SGHKS, CDR2 YYEKEE (reference sequence). Trimming stripped 4 bases from V and 8 bases from J, with 10 bases between. This CDR3 is 12 amino acids long. The CDR3 here is CASSLTGDEQFF. The CDR3 region has the DNA TGTGCCAGCAGCCTAACCGGTGATGAGCAGTTCTTC.

On this clone: The sample contains more than one DNA sequence encoding this CDR3. This chain joins TRBV5-1 and TRBJ2-2, with a possible D match to TRBD1 (5 bases). Trimming stripped 3 bases from V and 1 base from J, with 7 bases between. The CDR3 is 14 amino acids. Germline values: CDR1 SGHRS, CDR2 YFSETQ. The CDR3 here is CASSYGQNTGELFF. The CDR3, as DNA: TGCGCCAGCAGCTATGGACAGAACACCGGGGAGCTGTTTTTT.

CDR3 DNA: TGTGCCAGTAGTATGTCACCGGAGGAAGCTTTCTTT. Its protein is CASSMSPEEAFF. The chain carries TRBV19 and TRBJ1-1; D is unclear. CDR1 and CDR2 from the germline V gene are LNHDA and SQIVND (reference sequence). The V and J ends lost 3 bases and 8 bases respectively, with 10 bases between them. This CDR3 has 12 residues.

The J gene is TRBJ2-5, the V gene TRBV5-1, with D unresolved. CDR1 and CDR2 from the germline V gene are SGHRS and YFSETQ. The CDR3 is 14 amino acids. Trimming left V 0 bases short and J 2 bases short, with 8 bases between. CDR3 sequence (DNA): TGCGCCAGCAGCTTGGTAGGCAGGCAAGAGACCCAGTACTTC. This codes for CASSLVGRQETQYF.

V usage is TRBV7-9 and J usage is TRBJ1-1; 12 positions agree with TRBD1. The CDR3 covers 15 residues. V lost 5 bases to trimming and J lost 9 bases; unmatched junction nucleotides: 10. Germline V gives CDR1 SEHNR, CDR2 FQNEAQ (reference sequence). The CDR3 sequence: CASSQEGQGARQAFF. Written as DNA, the CDR3 is TGTGCCAGCAGCCAGGAGGGACAGGGGGCTCGCCAAGCTTTCTTT.

The V gene is TRBV27, the J gene TRBJ1-1; 7 bases are shared with TRBD1. Germline-derived CDR1 and CDR2 are MNHEY and SMNVEV (reference sequence). V gave up 0 bases and J gave up 3 bases; unmatched junction bases: 4. The CDR3 extends over 15 amino acids. The CDR3 nucleotides read TGTGCCAGCAGTTTATCCCGGGACAGTCACACTGAAGCTTTCTTT. Translated, it gives CASSLSRDSHTEAFF.

J is TRBJ1-5 and V is TRBV6-6; 10 positions match TRBD1. The CDR3 runs to 16 residues. The V gene's germline CDR1 is MNHNY and CDR2 SVGAGI (reference sequence). V gave up 9 bases and J gave up 2 bases; unmatched junction bases: 10. The CDR3 is CASKDRGLAGNQPQHF. The CDR3 coding sequence is TGTGCCAGTAAAGACAGGGGGCTTGCCGGCAATCAGCCCCAGCATTTT.

This rearrangement joins TRBV5-1 to TRBJ2-1; 7 bases fit TRBD1. The germline V gene has CDR1 SGHRS and CDR2 YFSETQ. CDR3 size: 15 residues. V lost 4 bases, J lost 7 bases, and 11 bases stayed unmatched. DNA of the CDR3: TGCGCCAGCAGCACCCGTGACAGGGTAGGGAATGAGCAGTTCTTC. Protein sequence: CASSTRDRVGNEQFF.

The rearrangement uses TRBV7-9 and TRBJ2-7, with 10 bases lining up with TRBD2. Germline assignment: CDR1 SEHNR and CDR2 FQNEAQ (reference sequence). The junction had 5 bases not matched to a gene; V was cut back by 4 bases and J by 5 bases. The CDR3 spans 14 residues. The CDR3 sequence: CASSYRLAGDEQYF. CDR3 nucleotides: TGTGCCAGCAGCTACCGGCTAGCGGGAGACGAGCAGTACTTC.

On this clone itself: The junction does not match germline at one end; this may be a read error. The identical CDR3 is also encoded by other nucleotide sequences in the sample. J is TRBJ2-3 and V is TRBV7-6; 10 bases are shared with TRBD2. Per germline, CDR1 SGHVS and CDR2 FNYEAQ. This CDR3 has 15 amino acids. CDR3 nucleotide sequence: TGTGCCAGCAGCCTAGCGGGAGCCTCCACAGATACGCAGTATTTT. It encodes CASSLAGASTDTQYF.

The chain is built from TRBV5-1 and TRBJ1-1; D is unresolved. This CDR3 is built from 13 residues. The V end lost 5 bases, the J end lost 2 bases, and 10 bases lay between the germline ends. The germline V gene has CDR1 SGHRS and CDR2 YFSETQ. The CDR3 DNA is TGCGCCAGCAGTAGGGAGGGCAACACTGAAGCTTTCTTT. It is translated as CASSREGNTEAFF.

This chain uses TRBV6-4 with TRBJ2-3, with D unclear. There are 13 residues in the CDR3. Germline CDR1 and CDR2: MRHNA and SNTAGT. The V end lost 4 bases, the J end lost 6 bases, and 11 bases lay between the germline ends. CDR3 in DNA: TGTGCCAGCAGTGGATCCCCCAGGGATACGCAGTATTTT. Translated: CASSGSPRDTQYF.

V gene TRBV7-9 combines with J gene TRBJ2-5; TRBD2 matches at 9 bases. Unmatched junction bases numbered 18, after V lost 6 bases and J lost 4 bases. This CDR3 comprises 18 residues. The germline V gene has CDR1 SEHNR and CDR2 FQNEAQ (reference sequence). This chain's CDR3 is CASSRTPGQAGGGETQYF. The CDR3 DNA reads as TGTGCCAGCAGTCGGACCCCAGGCCAAGCGGGAGGTGGAGAGACCCAGTACTTC.

The chain uses TRBV7-9 and TRBJ2-1; 10 positions agree with TRBD2. CDR1 and CDR2 (germline): SEHNR, FQNEAQ (reference sequence). With V trimmed by 1 base and J by 4 bases, 13 bases remained unmatched. The CDR3 runs to 19 residues. The CDR3 loop reads CASSLGRGGLAGAYNEQFF. CDR3 nucleotides: TGTGCCAGCAGCTTAGGGCGAGGGGGGCTAGCGGGAGCTTACAATGAGCAGTTCTTC.

The genes are TRBV27 and TRBJ1-2; TRBD1 matches 9 bases. V lost 2 bases and J lost 5; bases outside the gene matches: 3. There are 14 residues in the CDR3. The V gene's germline CDR1 is MNHEY and CDR2 SMNVEV (reference sequence). The CDR3 spells CASSLDGTGYGYTF. CDR3 bases: TGTGCCAGCAGTTTAGACGGGACAGGGTATGGCTACACCTTC.

The chain combines TRBV28 with TRBJ1-2; D might be TRBD1 (6 bases). V shed 4 bases and J shed 3 bases, with 12 bases lying between them. Germline V gene lookup returns CDR1 MDHEN and CDR2 SYDVKM. There are 14 residues in the CDR3. CDR3 sequence reads: CASSSSRGDYGYTF. The DNA of the CDR3 is TGTGCCAGCAGTTCTTCCAGGGGCGACTATGGCTACACCTTC.

The chain recombines TRBV9 with TRBJ2-1; TRBD2 aligns across 15 bases. V lost 2 bases, J lost 12 bases, and 12 bases stayed unmatched. CDR1 SGDLS and CDR2 YYNGEE come from the germline V gene. The CDR3 covers 17 residues. CDR3 sequence reads: CASSVGSGLAGGSRQFF. CDR3 sequence (DNA): TGTGCCAGCAGCGTTGGATCGGGACTAGCGGGAGGAAGTAGGCAGTTCTTC. The whole variable domain, filled in from reference TRBV9 and TRBJ2-1, reads DSGVTQTPKHLITATGQRVTLRCSPRSGDLSVYWYQQSLDQGLQFLIQYYNGEERAKGNILERFSAQQFPDLHSELNLSSLELGDSALYFCASSVGSGLAGGSRQFFGPGTRLTVL.

The chain uses TRBV27 and TRBJ2-6; weak D call: TRBD1 (6 bases). CDR3 length: 16 amino acids. Trimming took off 5 bases at V and 2 bases at J, with 13 bases between the two ends. Germline lookup yields CDR1 MNHEY and CDR2 SMNVEV (reference sequence). The CDR3 nucleotides are TGTGCCAGCAGTCTATTGGGGGCTGCTGGGGCCAACGTCCTGACTTTC. Protein: CASSLLGAAGANVLTF.

The J gene is TRBJ2-1, the V gene TRBV9; D possibly corresponds to TRBD1 (5 bases). The CDR3 contains 14 residues. V was trimmed by 2 bases and J by 6 bases, leaving 12 bases between them. Germline CDR1 and CDR2: SGDLS and YYNGEE. The CDR3 DNA reads TGTGCCAGCAGCGTTTTCGCAGACAGCAATGAGCAGTTCTTC. It specifies CASSVFADSNEQFF.

This clone was seen just once. The rearrangement joins TRBV4-3 to TRBJ1-2; 7 bases line up with TRBD1. J lost 7 bases, V lost 0 bases, and 17 bases had no gene match. There are 18 residues in the CDR3. Looked up from germline, CDR1 is LGHNA and CDR2 is YSLEER. CDR3: CASSQDLTGYWDSGGYTF. CDR3 sequence (DNA): TGCGCCAGCAGCCAAGATCTGACAGGGTATTGGGATTCGGGTGGCTACACCTTC.

In its sample, this clone was seen a few times. The chain is built from TRBV5-6 and TRBJ1-1; a possible D gene is TRBD1 (5 bases). The germline V gene has CDR1 SGHDT and CDR2 YYEEEE. This CDR3 region has 16 residues. V shed 1 base and J shed 0 bases, with 13 bases lying between them. CDR3 sequence: CASSLLTAILNTEAFF. DNA of the CDR3: TGTGCCAGCAGCTTGTTGACAGCAATATTGAACACTGAAGCTTTCTTT.